This entry is about one TCR beta chain. Repertoires were generated with immunoSEQ multiplex PCR, while TCRdb's copy carries only in-frame clones and drops some. The table records roughly 83,000 clones, 82% of them present only once. Trimming at V came to 3 bases and at J to 2 bases, leaving 3 bases not matched to a gene. Germline V CDR1 and CDR2: KGHSH, LQKENI. The CDR3 has 15 amino acids. These data are taken from a study of control samples from healthy donors and cancer patients. Sequencing input: blood. The TCR was taken from a woman between 55 and 75 years old in good health. V gene TRBV18 combines with J gene TRBJ2-3, with 9 bases lining up with TRBD2. The CDR3 DNA reads TGTGCCAGCTCACCTTCTAGCGGGGTCACAGATACGCAGTATTTT. Residues: CASSPSSGVTDTQYF.